The rows below give T cell receptor beta chains drawn from one sample of a study of blood T cell repertoires in COVID-19. The assay was immunoSEQ multiplex PCR, and TCRdb's table has in-frame clones only and misses some. The repertoire holds about 98,000 clones, with roughly 86% as singletons. The sample was peripheral blood. The receptors originated from a man aged 50 to 60 with acute or convalescent COVID-19. Both conserved end residues are part of each CDR3. D genes are given only for firm matches. Some rows mark clone size as missing; the rest say once, few, many or name a class of expanded clone.

j_gene: TRBJ2-3
d_gene: TRBD2
abundance: .
v_gene: TRBV29-1
CDR3aa: CSVGPVSGSTDTQYF
CDR3nt: TGCAGCGTTGGTCCCGTTAGCGGGAGCACAGATACGCAGTATTTT

j_gene: TRBJ1-1
d_gene: .
abundance: .
v_gene: TRBV5-4
CDR3aa: CASSFLTGTSMNTEAFF
CDR3nt: TGTGCCAGCAGCTTCTTAACAGGGACCTCCATGAACACTGAAGCTTTCTTT

j_gene: TRBJ1-2
d_gene: .
abundance: once
v_gene: TRBV27
CDR3aa: CASRRDGNYGYTF
CDR3nt: TGTGCCAGCAGGCGCGACGGGAACTATGGCTACACCTTC

j_gene: TRBJ2-7
d_gene: .
abundance: once
v_gene: TRBV5-8
CDR3aa: CASSLGVHEQYF
CDR3nt: TGTGCCAGCAGCCTCGGGGTCCACGAGCAGTACTTC

j_gene: TRBJ2-7
d_gene: .
abundance: once
v_gene: TRBV3-1/TRBV3-2
CDR3aa: CASSQDPLASGEQYF
CDR3nt: TGTGCCAGCAGCCAAGATCCCCTAGCGTCTGGCGAGCAGTACTTC

j_gene: TRBJ1-1
d_gene: TRBD1
abundance: once
v_gene: TRBV3-1/TRBV3-2
CDR3aa: CASSQGQGAWDTEAFF
CDR3nt: TGTGCCAGCAGCCAGGGACAGGGGGCATGGGACACTGAAGCTTTCTTT

j_gene: TRBJ1-2
d_gene: TRBD1
abundance: few
v_gene: TRBV10-3
CDR3aa: CAISSGTGGIGYTF
CDR3nt: TGTGCCATCAGTTCCGGGACAGGGGGTATTGGCTACACCTTC

j_gene: TRBJ1-2
d_gene: .
abundance: .
v_gene: TRBV5-6
CDR3aa: CASSLVGPDYGYTF
CDR3nt: TGTGCCAGCAGCTTGGTGGGGCCGGACTATGGCTACACCTTC

j_gene: TRBJ1-2
d_gene: TRBD1
abundance: .
v_gene: TRBV6-5
CDR3aa: CASRPPRGKGGYTF
CDR3nt: TGTGCCAGCAGGCCCCCCAGGGGGAAGGGGGGCTACACCTTC

j_gene: TRBJ2-7
d_gene: TRBD1
abundance: .
v_gene: TRBV27
CDR3aa: CASSPGQGYEQYF
CDR3nt: TGTGCCAGCAGCCCCGGACAGGGCTACGAGCAGTACTTC

j_gene: TRBJ1-1
d_gene: TRBD1
abundance: few
v_gene: TRBV5-4
CDR3aa: CASSIGQGYMNTEAFF
CDR3nt: TGTGCCAGCAGCATTGGACAGGGTTACATGAACACTGAAGCTTTCTTT

j_gene: TRBJ1-5
d_gene: .
abundance: few
v_gene: TRBV15
CDR3aa: CATSGGAHNQPQHF
CDR3nt: TGTGCCACCAGCGGAGGGGCGCACAATCAGCCCCAGCATTTT

j_gene: TRBJ1-2
d_gene: .
abundance: .
v_gene: TRBV6-5
CDR3aa: CASSYQGHDYGYTF
CDR3nt: TGTGCCAGCAGTTACCAGGGGCACGACTATGGCTACACCTTC

j_gene: TRBJ2-5
d_gene: TRBD1
abundance: few
v_gene: TRBV24-1
CDR3aa: CATSDHTGTVQETQYF
CDR3nt: TGTGCCACCAGTGACCATACCGGGACAGTACAAGAGACCCAGTACTTC

j_gene: TRBJ2-3
d_gene: TRBD2
abundance: .
v_gene: TRBV6-1
CDR3aa: CASSDRLAGSTDTQYF
CDR3nt: TGTGCCAGCAGTGATCGGCTAGCGGGCAGCACAGATACGCAGTATTTT

j_gene: TRBJ2-2
d_gene: TRBD2
abundance: .
v_gene: TRBV2
CDR3aa: CASRPPGLALTGELFF
CDR3nt: TGTGCCAGCAGACCACCGGGACTAGCGTTGACCGGGGAGCTGTTTTTT

j_gene: TRBJ1-2
d_gene: .
abundance: .
v_gene: TRBV4-1
CDR3aa: CASSQGPIVNYGYTF
CDR3nt: TGCGCCAGCAGCCAAGGGCCGATTGTTAACTATGGCTACACCTTC

j_gene: TRBJ2-7
d_gene: TRBD1
abundance: .
v_gene: TRBV19
CDR3aa: CASSLTQPGQREQYF
CDR3nt: TGTGCCAGTAGTCTAACACAACCGGGACAGAGGGAGCAGTACTTC

j_gene: TRBJ2-6
d_gene: TRBD1
abundance: few
v_gene: TRBV24-1
CDR3aa: CATSDSGTGGIFGANVLTF
CDR3nt: TGTGCCACCAGTGATAGTGGGACAGGGGGAATTTTTGGGGCCAACGTCCTGACTTTC

j_gene: TRBJ2-3
d_gene: TRBD2
abundance: .
v_gene: TRBV2
CDR3aa: CASSWTSSTDTQYF
CDR3nt: TGTGCCAGCAGTTGGACTAGCAGCACAGATACGCAGTATTTT

j_gene: TRBJ2-1
d_gene: TRBD2
abundance: once
v_gene: TRBV15
CDR3aa: CATSREIFSGTSGYNEQFF
CDR3nt: TGTGCCACCAGCAGAGAGATATTTTCCGGGACTAGCGGTTACAATGAGCAGTTCTTC

j_gene: TRBJ1-5
d_gene: .
abundance: .
v_gene: TRBV6-4
CDR3aa: CASSTSGGNQPQHF
CDR3nt: TGTGCCAGCAGTACCTCAGGGGGCAATCAGCCCCAGCATTTT

j_gene: TRBJ2-1
d_gene: TRBD2
abundance: .
v_gene: TRBV18
CDR3aa: CASSPLSSGTNEQFF
CDR3nt: TGTGCCAGCTCACCCCTCTCTAGCGGGACCAATGAGCAGTTCTTC

j_gene: TRBJ1-1
d_gene: .
abundance: .
v_gene: TRBV6-6
CDR3aa: CASSYSTGKGTEAFF
CDR3nt: TGTGCCAGCAGTTACTCCACAGGGAAGGGCACTGAAGCTTTCTTT

j_gene: TRBJ2-7
d_gene: TRBD2
abundance: .
v_gene: TRBV5-8
CDR3aa: CASSSAPLAGGPGLYEQYF
CDR3nt: TGTGCCAGCAGCTCGGCTCCCCTAGCGGGAGGGCCTGGATTGTACGAGCAGTACTTC

j_gene: TRBJ1-1
d_gene: .
abundance: .
v_gene: TRBV11-3
CDR3aa: CASSAAGGAEAFF
CDR3nt: TGTGCCAGCAGCGCCGCGGGCGGAGCTGAAGCTTTCTTT

j_gene: TRBJ1-5
d_gene: .
abundance: .
v_gene: TRBV6-6
CDR3aa: CASSYSGNLLSQPQHF
CDR3nt: TGTGCCAGCAGTTACTCGGGCAACCTATTGAGTCAGCCCCAGCATTTT

j_gene: TRBJ1-2
d_gene: .
abundance: .
v_gene: TRBV11-2
CDR3aa: CASSLGRSYYGYTF
CDR3nt: TGTGCCAGCAGCTTAGGCAGATCTTACTATGGCTACACCTTC

j_gene: TRBJ1-2
d_gene: TRBD1
abundance: .
v_gene: TRBV2
CDR3aa: CASSLGQFYGYTF
CDR3nt: TGTGCCAGCAGTTTGGGACAGTTCTATGGCTACACCTTC

j_gene: TRBJ2-3
d_gene: TRBD1
abundance: .
v_gene: TRBV7-9
CDR3aa: CASSFDRGGTDTQYF
CDR3nt: TGTGCCAGCAGCTTCGACAGGGGAGGTACAGATACGCAGTATTTT

j_gene: TRBJ2-7
d_gene: .
abundance: .
v_gene: TRBV10-1
CDR3aa: CASGRGSYEQYF
CDR3nt: TGCGCCAGCGGACGGGGATCCTACGAGCAGTACTTC

j_gene: TRBJ1-1
d_gene: .
abundance: .
v_gene: TRBV19
CDR3aa: CASSIGGIMNTEAFF
CDR3nt: TGTGCCAGTAGTATCGGGGGAATAATGAACACTGAAGCTTTCTTT

j_gene: TRBJ2-7
d_gene: .
abundance: .
v_gene: TRBV21-1
CDR3aa: CASSKGRRKGRDEQYF
CDR3nt: TGTGCCAGCAGCAAAGGAAGGCGCAAAGGGCGGGACGAGCAGTACTTC

j_gene: TRBJ2-7
d_gene: TRBD2
abundance: few
v_gene: TRBV4-1
CDR3aa: CASSQFSPTSGGTYEQYF
CDR3nt: TGCGCCAGCAGCCAATTCAGCCCGACTAGCGGAGGGACCTACGAGCAGTACTTC

j_gene: TRBJ1-3
d_gene: .
abundance: .
v_gene: TRBV11-2
CDR3aa: CASSLAIPGLSGNTIYF
CDR3nt: TGTGCCAGCAGCTTAGCGATTCCGGGACTCTCTGGAAACACCATATATTTT

j_gene: TRBJ1-6
d_gene: .
abundance: .
v_gene: TRBV28
CDR3aa: CASSLFSRSSYNSPLHF
CDR3nt: TGTGCCAGCAGTTTATTTTCAAGGAGCTCCTATAATTCACCCCTCCACTTT

j_gene: TRBJ1-5
d_gene: .
abundance: .
v_gene: TRBV10-1
CDR3aa: CASSDGSSNQPQHF
CDR3nt: TGCGCCAGCAGTGATGGCAGTTCTAATCAGCCCCAGCATTTT

j_gene: TRBJ2-1
d_gene: .
abundance: .
v_gene: TRBV11-2
CDR3aa: CASSSRGGRSSEQFF
CDR3nt: TGTGCCAGCAGCTCTAGAGGTGGAAGGTCGAGTGAGCAGTTCTTC

j_gene: TRBJ1-1
d_gene: .
abundance: .
v_gene: TRBV2
CDR3aa: CATTVGRGGTEAFF
CDR3nt: TGTGCCACCACGGTCGGAAGGGGCGGCACTGAAGCTTTCTTT

j_gene: TRBJ2-1
d_gene: TRBD1
abundance: .
v_gene: TRBV2
CDR3aa: CAVDRVLDNEQFF
CDR3nt: TGTGCCGTAGACAGGGTCTTGGACAATGAGCAGTTCTTC

j_gene: TRBJ1-1
d_gene: .
abundance: .
v_gene: TRBV7-3
CDR3aa: CASSFADTTEAFF
CDR3nt: TGTGCCAGCAGCTTCGCGGACACCACTGAAGCTTTCTTT

j_gene: TRBJ2-7
d_gene: TRBD2
abundance: .
v_gene: TRBV7-9
CDR3aa: CASSRGLGRESYEQYF
CDR3nt: TGTGCCAGCAGCCGCGGACTAGGGCGAGAGTCCTACGAGCAGTACTTC

j_gene: TRBJ2-3
d_gene: .
abundance: .
v_gene: TRBV18
CDR3aa: CASSPPGLAHDTQYF
CDR3nt: TGTGCCAGCTCACCTCCGGGCCTAGCACATGATACGCAGTATTTT

j_gene: TRBJ1-1
d_gene: .
abundance: few
v_gene: TRBV2
CDR3aa: CASRSGIVGEAFF
CDR3nt: TGTGCCAGCAGATCCGGGATAGTGGGTGAAGCTTTCTTT

j_gene: TRBJ1-5
d_gene: .
abundance: .
v_gene: TRBV6-4
CDR3aa: CASSPKGQTQINQPQHF
CDR3nt: TGTGCCAGCAGCCCTAAGGGACAAACCCAGATCAATCAGCCCCAGCATTTT

j_gene: TRBJ2-1
d_gene: TRBD1
abundance: .
v_gene: TRBV4-1
CDR3aa: CASSPKDREKNEQFF
CDR3nt: TGCGCCAGCAGCCCTAAAGACAGGGAGAAAAATGAGCAGTTCTTC

j_gene: TRBJ2-7
d_gene: TRBD2
abundance: once
v_gene: TRBV11-3
CDR3aa: CASSDYLTSDEQYF
CDR3nt: TGTGCCAGCAGCGACTACCTAACTAGCGACGAGCAGTACTTC

j_gene: TRBJ1-4
d_gene: .
abundance: .
v_gene: TRBV6-4
CDR3aa: CASRATGLTTNEKLFF
CDR3nt: TGTGCCAGCAGAGCGACAGGCCTTACAACTAATGAAAAACTGTTTTTT

j_gene: TRBJ2-7
d_gene: .
abundance: .
v_gene: TRBV14
CDR3aa: CASSQATATYEQYF
CDR3nt: TGTGCCAGCAGCCAAGCAACAGCCACCTACGAGCAGTACTTC

j_gene: TRBJ2-7
d_gene: .
abundance: .
v_gene: TRBV5-1
CDR3aa: CASSLGQGRVREQYF
CDR3nt: TGCGCCAGCAGCTTGGGCCAGGGGAGGGTCAGGGAGCAGTACTTC

j_gene: TRBJ2-3
d_gene: TRBD1
abundance: .
v_gene: TRBV29-1
CDR3aa: CSATPDRGKGDTQYF
CDR3nt: TGCAGCGCCACCCCGGACAGGGGCAAGGGGGATACGCAGTATTTT

j_gene: TRBJ2-7
d_gene: TRBD1
abundance: .
v_gene: TRBV7-9
CDR3aa: CASSITGGGYEQYF
CDR3nt: TGTGCCAGCAGCATCACAGGGGGTGGCTACGAGCAGTACTTC